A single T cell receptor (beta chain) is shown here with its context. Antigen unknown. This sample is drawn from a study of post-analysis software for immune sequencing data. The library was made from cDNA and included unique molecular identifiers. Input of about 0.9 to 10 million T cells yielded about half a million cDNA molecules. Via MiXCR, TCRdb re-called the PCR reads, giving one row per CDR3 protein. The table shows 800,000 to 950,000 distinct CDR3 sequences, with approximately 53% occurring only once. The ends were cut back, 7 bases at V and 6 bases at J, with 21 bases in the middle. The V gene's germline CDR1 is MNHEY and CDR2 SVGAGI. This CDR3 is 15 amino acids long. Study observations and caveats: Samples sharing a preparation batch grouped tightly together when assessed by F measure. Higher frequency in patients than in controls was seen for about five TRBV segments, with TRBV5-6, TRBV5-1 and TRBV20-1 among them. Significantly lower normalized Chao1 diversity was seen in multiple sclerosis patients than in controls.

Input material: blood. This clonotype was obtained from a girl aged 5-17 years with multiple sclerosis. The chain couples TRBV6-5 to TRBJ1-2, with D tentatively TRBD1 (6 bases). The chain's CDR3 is CASNRGAGTSDGYTF. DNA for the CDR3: TGTGCCAGCAATAGGGGGGCCGGGACCTCCGATGGCTACACCTTC.